This is a list of T cell receptor beta chains from one sample in a study of T cell repertoires in cytomegalovirus infection. TCRdb re-called the reads through MiXCR, storing one row per CDR3 protein. The sample has 250,000 to 300,000 distinct CDR3 sequences, roughly 24% seen once. Sequencing used PBMCs. The receptor source for this set is a human donor in good health (CMV status not recorded). Some clones in this sample may be carry-over from other donors' samples. The CDR3 runs from the conserved cysteine through the conserved F or W. A D gene is named only where the DNA matches it firmly. Some rows mark clone size as missing; the rest say once, few, many or name a class of expanded clone.

J | size | V | D | CDR3 | DNA
TRBJ2-7 | many | TRBV25-1 | TRBD2 | CASSEPHLGLAGRKVEQYF | TGTGCCAGCAGTGAACCGCATCTCGGGCTAGCGGGGCGGAAGGTCGAGCAGTACTTC
TRBJ2-1 | few | TRBV11-2 | NA | CASSPRNSAYNEQFF | TGTGCCAGCAGCCCACGTAATAGCGCCTACAATGAGCAGTTCTTC
TRBJ2-6 | NA | TRBV27 | NA | CASSLSAPGHYSGANVLTF | TGTGCCAGCAGCCTATCTGCCCCGGGACACTACTCTGGGGCCAACGTCCTGACTTTC
TRBJ2-2 | few | TRBV30 | TRBD2 | CARLKAGGLTGELFF | TGTGCCAGACTTAAAGCGGGAGGCCTCACCGGGGAGCTGTTTTTT
TRBJ1-5 | few | TRBV14 | NA | CASRRIGLISNQPQHF | TGTGCCAGCAGACGTATTGGACTGATTAGCAATCAGCCCCAGCATTTT
TRBJ2-1 | few | TRBV29-1 | NA | CSVDREAYNEQFF | TGCAGCGTTGACAGGGAAGCCTACAATGAGCAGTTCTTC
TRBJ2-5 | NA | TRBV10-2 | TRBD2 | CASSESLLAGPQETQYF | TGCGCCAGCAGTGAGTCGTTACTAGCGGGTCCCCAAGAGACCCAGTACTTC
TRBJ2-5 | many | TRBV6-2/TRBV6-3 | TRBD2 | CASKISGTRGRQETQYF | TGTGCCAGCAAAATATCCGGGACTAGGGGTCGGCAAGAGACCCAGTACTTC
TRBJ2-5 | NA | TRBV6-2/TRBV6-3 | NA | CASKDYYETQYF | TGTGCCAGCAAGGACTATTACGAGACCCAGTACTTC
TRBJ2-7 | NA | TRBV7-8 | NA | CASSFIAGRSYEQYF | TGTGCCAGCAGCTTCATCGCGGGACGCAGCTACGAGCAGTACTTC